The next 31 T cell receptor beta chains were all read from a single sample in a study of blood T cell repertoires in COVID-19 (dated by TCRdb to 2018 to 2020). Library generation was performed with the immunoSEQ multiplex PCR assay. TCRdb retrieved this table from immuneACCESS and kept in-frame rearrangements only. Not all clones are present; in checked studies, unresolved V genes account for under half, and no reason is known for the remainder. This sample lists approximately 32,000 clones; roughly 88% were detected once. In total, the top ten clones hold over 25% of the sample. The material sequenced was peripheral blood. The receptors here all came from a human donor in a cohort sampled during active COVID-19.

The rearrangement uses TRBV24-1 and TRBJ1-2, with a possible D match to TRBD1 (6 bases). With 7 bases removed from V and 2 bases from J, the gap between germline ends came to 10 bases. Per the germline V gene, CDR1 is KGHDR and CDR2 is SFDVKD. The CDR3 extends over 13 amino acids. Written as DNA, the CDR3 is TGTGCCACCAGCAGGGGACCCAACTATGGCTACACCTTC. Amino acid sequence: CATSRGPNYGYTF.

The chain joins TRBV5-5 to TRBJ1-2; 9 bases agree with TRBD1. CDR1 is SGHKS and CDR2 is YYEKEE in the germline V gene (reference sequence). This CDR3 has 13 amino acids. V was pared by 5 bases and J by 8 bases, with 7 bases of the junction left unmatched. CDR3 loop: CASREQGAGGYTF. CDR3 nucleotide sequence: TGTGCCAGCAGGGAACAGGGGGCGGGGGGCTACACCTTC.

The chain uses TRBV4-2 and TRBJ1-2; 7 bases are a match to TRBD1. Germline V lookup: CDR1 LGHNA, CDR2 YNFKEQ. The CDR3 is made up of 15 amino acids. The V and J ends lost 0 bases and 5 bases, in that order; junction bases with no gene match: 6. The CDR3 sequence is CASSQDETGPYGYTF. The DNA of the CDR3 is TGTGCCAGCAGCCAAGATGAGACAGGGCCTTATGGCTACACCTTC.

The chain employs TRBV6-1 and TRBJ1-2, with unresolved D. The V gene lost 3 bases and the J gene lost 0 bases, with 8 bases spanning the gap. The CDR3 covers 14 residues. Germline lookup yields CDR1 MNHNS and CDR2 SASEGT. The CDR3, as DNA: TGTGCCAGCAGTGAGGGGAGAGCTAACTATGGCTACACCTTC. Its protein product is CASSEGRANYGYTF.

This chain connects TRBV4-2 to TRBJ2-2; D uncertain. Germline loops: CDR1 LGHNA, CDR2 YNFKEQ. The CDR3 runs 14 residues. V was cut by 1 base and J by 5 bases, with 8 bases left in between. The CDR3 loop is CASSQGSRTGELFF. The CDR3 nucleotides are TGTGCCAGCAGCCAAGGTTCCCGGACCGGGGAGCTGTTTTTT.

The chain has TRBV5-4 and TRBJ1-1; D unresolved. V was shortened by 4 bases and J by 4 bases, with 17 bases between the two germline ends. This CDR3 spans 15 amino acids. From germline, CDR1 is SGHNT and CDR2 YYREEE (reference sequence). CDR3 sequence (DNA): TGTGCCAGCAGCGCGGGCCCCATGGGAAGCACTGAAGCTTTCTTT. Protein product: CASSAGPMGSTEAFF. Variable domain in full (rest from reference TRBV5-4 and TRBJ1-1): ETGVTQSPTHLIKTRGQQVTLRCSSQSGHNTVSWYQQALGQGPQFIFQYYREEENGRGNFPPRFSGLQFPNYSSELNVNALELDDSALYLCASSAGPMGSTEAFFGQGTRLTVV.

In this sample, this clone turned up once. The chain joins TRBV7-3 to TRBJ1-2, with TRBD1 as a possible D gene (6 bases). The CDR3 extends over 15 amino acids. V gave up 0 bases and J gave up 3 bases, with 11 bases separating them. CDR1 is SGHTA, CDR2 FQGTGA, per germline. For the CDR3, the DNA is TGTGCCAGCAGCTTAACCGGCAGGGGTGACTATGGCTACACCTTC. Encoded protein: CASSLTGRGDYGYTF.

This chain links TRBV30 with TRBJ2-7; unclear D gene. This CDR3 is 14 amino acids long. Per the germline V gene, CDR1 is GTSNPN and CDR2 is SVGIG (reference sequence). V was shortened by 2 bases and J by 5 bases, with 16 bases between the two germline ends. This CDR3 reads CAWSLGEESNEQYF. Here the CDR3 DNA reads TGTGCCTGGAGTCTGGGTGAGGAGTCTAACGAGCAGTACTTC.

This chain's CDR3 is CASSLGPSGGGETQYF. The CDR3 region has the DNA TGTGCCAGCAGCTTGGGACCCAGCGGGGGCGGGGAGACCCAGTACTTC. This sequence joins TRBV13 and TRBJ2-5, with 8 bases that match TRBD2. There are 16 residues in the CDR3. V shed 3 bases and J 5 bases; nucleotides not matched to a gene: 11. Germline lookup yields CDR1 PRHDT and CDR2 FYEKMQ (reference sequence).

The rearrangement links TRBV20-1 to TRBJ2-5; D is uncertain. The CDR3 consists of 11 residues. V was cut by 7 bases and J by 2 bases, with 8 bases left in between. Germline values: CDR1 DFQATT, CDR2 SNEGSKA (reference sequence). The chain's CDR3 is CSGSLQETQYF. Here the CDR3 DNA reads TGCAGTGGTTCCCTACAAGAGACCCAGTACTTC.

The chain couples TRBV19 to TRBJ2-7; 8 nucleotides align to TRBD1. With V trimmed by 5 bases and J by 1 base, 4 bases remained unmatched. This CDR3 has 14 residues. Per germline, CDR1 LNHDA and CDR2 SQIVND (reference sequence). CDR3 sequence (DNA): TGTGCCAGTAGTTCGCAGGGGGCTTCCTACGAGCAGTACTTC. It encodes CASSSQGASYEQYF.

The chain carries TRBV7-3 and TRBJ2-6, with D hard to call. This CDR3 contains 17 residues. With 2 bases removed from V and 1 base from J, the gap between germline ends came to 12 bases. The germline V gene encodes CDR1 SGHTA and CDR2 FQGTGA. CDR3 sequence (DNA): TGTGCCAGCAGCTTACGGTCAGGTGCATCTGGGGCCAACGTCCTGACTTTC. Amino acids: CASSLRSGASGANVLTF.

The genes are TRBV30 and TRBJ1-1; 9 bases agree with TRBD1. Trimming at V came to 5 bases and at J to 10 bases, leaving 11 bases not matched to a gene. This CDR3 comprises 13 residues. The germline V gene has CDR1 GTSNPN and CDR2 SVGIG (reference sequence). The CDR3 here is CAWEQGAGQPAFF. In DNA, the CDR3 is TGTGCCTGGGAACAGGGGGCGGGACAGCCAGCTTTCTTT.

This chain connects TRBV5-4 to TRBJ2-7, with D unresolved. This CDR3 comprises 14 residues. V was shortened by 2 bases and J by 6 bases, with 15 bases between the two germline ends. Per the germline V gene, CDR1 is SGHNT and CDR2 is YYREEE (reference sequence). The DNA of the CDR3 is TGTGCCAGCAGCTTAGGCTCTACCTCGGGCGAGCAGTACTTC. Translation: CASSLGSTSGEQYF.

This chain joins TRBV13 and TRBJ1-2; 9 positions agree with TRBD1. CDR3 length: 11 amino acids. Unmatched junction bases numbered 5, after V lost 10 bases and J lost 8 bases. Germline V gene sequence: CDR1 PRHDT, CDR2 FYEKMQ (reference sequence). The CDR3 protein is CATGTGSGYTF. The CDR3 region has the DNA TGTGCCACCGGGACAGGGAGCGGCTACACCTTC.

The rearrangement joins TRBV13 to TRBJ2-5, with TRBD2 matching over 8 bases. The CDR3 spans 19 residues. CDR1 and CDR2 from the germline V gene are PRHDT and FYEKMQ (reference sequence). Trimming removed 5 bases from V and 1 base from J; junction bases left unmatched: 18. This CDR3 is CASSLASRGGGQSQETQYF. The CDR3 bases are TGTGCCAGCAGCCTCGCCTCTCGTGGCGGGGGGCAGTCCCAAGAGACCCAGTACTTC.

This clone was counted a single time. The chain is built from TRBV2 and TRBJ2-3, with TRBD2 matching 7 bases. CDR1 and CDR2 from the germline V gene are SNHLY and FYNNEI. The CDR3 runs 16 residues. V was pared by 9 bases and J by 0 bases, with 12 bases of the junction left unmatched. In DNA, the CDR3 is TGTGCCAGTCGATTGTACAGCGGGAAAAGCACAGATACGCAGTATTTT. It is translated as CASRLYSGKSTDTQYF.

The chain joins TRBV5-1 to TRBJ2-7; 8 bases map to TRBD1. Germline V gene sequence: CDR1 SGHRS, CDR2 YFSETQ. Germline trimming cut 4 bases from V and 0 bases from J; bases unmatched to any gene: 9. The CDR3 totals 16 residues. In nucleotides, the CDR3 is TGCGCCAGCAGCGGCCGGGGACAGGAGAGCTCCTACGAGCAGTACTTC. It codes for CASSGRGQESSYEQYF. The variable domain in full, completed from reference TRBV5-1 and TRBJ2-7, reads KAGVTQTPRYLIKTRGQQVTLSCSPISGHRSVSWYQQTPGQGLQFLFEYFSETQRNKGNFPGRFSGRQFSNSRSEMNVSTLELGDSALYLCASSGRGQESSYEQYFGPGTRLTVT.

This chain connects TRBV11-3 to TRBJ2-7; 7 bases are a match to TRBD1. Germline V gives CDR1 SGHNT, CDR2 YENEEA. The CDR3 consists of 15 residues. The V segment lost 5 bases and the J segment 6 bases; nucleotides outside the gene matches: 13. This CDR3 reads CASSLRTGPRSEQYF. CDR3 DNA sequence: TGTGCCAGCAGCCTAAGGACAGGTCCTAGGAGCGAGCAGTACTTC.

The chain employs TRBV5-6 and TRBJ2-1; D not certain. Trimming removed 0 bases at V and 10 bases at J, with 8 bases between. Per germline, CDR1 SGHDT and CDR2 YYEEEE. The CDR3 is made up of 12 amino acids. This CDR3 reads CASSLAPREQFF. CDR3 DNA: TGTGCCAGCAGCTTGGCCCCCAGGGAGCAGTTCTTC. Based on the CDR3 plus reference TRBV5-6 and TRBJ2-1, the full variable domain is DAGVTQSPTHLIKTRGQQVTLRCSPKSGHDTVSWYQQALGQGPQFIFQYYEEEERQRGNFPDRFSGHQFPNYSSELNVNALLLGDSALYLCASSLAPREQFFGPGTRLTVL.

The chain links TRBV11-3 to TRBJ2-1, with D perhaps TRBD2 (5 bases). The V end was cut by 5 bases, the J end by 10 bases, with 12 bases between. Germline V lookup: CDR1 SGHNT, CDR2 YENEEA. CDR3 size: 12 residues. CDR3 residues: CASSPGSGEQFF. The CDR3 bases are TGTGCCAGCAGCCCGGGGTCCGGGGAGCAGTTCTTC.

V gene TRBV7-8 combines with J gene TRBJ2-2; possibly TRBD1 for D (6 bases). This CDR3 spans 15 amino acids. The germline gives CDR1 SGHVS, CDR2 FQNEAQ. The V end lost 5 bases, the J end lost 3 bases, and 13 bases lay between the germline ends. The CDR3 nucleotides read TGTGCCAGCAGCGGTACAGGGTCCTACACCGGGGAGCTGTTTTTT. Encoded protein: CASSGTGSYTGELFF.

The rearrangement uses TRBV9 and TRBJ2-3, with 10 bases lining up with TRBD2. Germline V gene lookup returns CDR1 SGDLS and CDR2 YYNGEE. The J segment lost 4 bases and the V segment lost 4 bases, leaving 9 bases of the junction unmatched. This CDR3 has 16 residues. CDR3 region: CASSPRISGGADTQYF. In DNA, the CDR3 is TGTGCCAGCAGCCCCCGGATAAGCGGGGGGGCAGATACGCAGTATTTT.

J is TRBJ2-3 and V is TRBV5-6; D perhaps matches TRBD2 (6 bases). The CDR3 is 14 amino acids. The germline V and J ends were trimmed by 4 bases and 3 bases, with 12 bases remaining between them. The germline gives CDR1 SGHDT, CDR2 YYEEEE. In nucleotides, the CDR3 is TGTGCCAGCAGCCACGGAGGGCTGACAGATACGCAGTATTTT. Translation gives CASSHGGLTDTQYF.

The chain couples TRBV19 to TRBJ1-2, with D tentatively TRBD1 (5 bases). This CDR3 comprises 14 residues. V lost 3 bases and J lost 5, with 13 bases in between. Per germline, CDR1 LNHDA and CDR2 SQIVND (reference sequence). CDR3 region: CASSIGDQGYGYTF. DNA of the CDR3: TGTGCCAGTAGTATCGGCGATCAGGGTTATGGCTACACCTTC.

V gene TRBV7-9 combines with J gene TRBJ1-5; a weak D match, TRBD1 (6 bases). CDR1 and CDR2 (germline): SEHNR, FQNEAQ (reference sequence). This CDR3 has 19 residues. V lost 1 base and J 0 bases, leaving 19 bases between the germline ends. The CDR3 DNA is TGTGCCAGCAGCTTAGTGGACAGAACACGACCCTATAGCAATCAGCCCCAGCATTTT. Translated, it gives CASSLVDRTRPYSNQPQHF.

This chain connects TRBV6-5 to TRBJ1-5, with D tentatively TRBD1 (6 bases). The CDR3 contains 14 residues. V shed 8 bases and J shed 4 bases, with 15 bases lying between them. CDR1 MNHEY and CDR2 SVGAGI come from the germline V gene. The CDR3 is CASRSYRENQPQHF. The CDR3 DNA reads TGTGCCAGCCGGTCTTACAGGGAGAATCAGCCCCAGCATTTT.

The chain uses TRBV30 and TRBJ1-2; no definite D call. V dropped 2 bases and J dropped 4 bases, with 17 bases sitting between them. In germline, CDR1 is GTSNPN, CDR2 SVGIG (reference sequence). CDR3 size: 15 residues. The CDR3, as DNA: TGTGCCTGGAGTCCCGGGAGCTTAGCTAGCTATGGCTACACCTTC. Translation gives CAWSPGSLASYGYTF.

V is TRBV20-1 and J is TRBJ2-3, with D unclear. The length of the CDR3 is 15 residues. The germline V and J ends were trimmed by 3 bases and 4 bases, with 17 bases remaining between them. CDR1 and CDR2 (germline): DFQATT, SNEGSKA (reference sequence). The CDR3: CSASSVPLSPDTQYF. The CDR3 DNA follows: TGCAGTGCTAGTTCGGTTCCTCTAAGTCCAGATACGCAGTATTTT.

The V gene is TRBV27, the J gene TRBJ2-7, with 8 bases that match TRBD2. The CDR3 extends over 17 amino acids. The V and J ends lost 1 base and 5 bases, in that order; junction bases with no gene match: 13. Germline V gives CDR1 MNHEY, CDR2 SMNVEV (reference sequence). The DNA for the CDR3 is TGTGCCAGCAGTTTATGGGGTAGCGGGGACCGCGGGGACGAGCAGTACTTC. Translating it yields CASSLWGSGDRGDEQYF.

In DNA form, the CDR3 reads TGCAGCGCCGCCCTGGCGGGGGGCCGTATGAACACTGAAGCTTTCTTT. Protein: CSAALAGGRMNTEAFF. The J gene is TRBJ1-1, the V gene TRBV29-1; D is possibly TRBD1 (6 bases). CDR3 length equals 16 residues. Trimming left V 7 bases short and J 0 bases short, with 21 bases between. CDR1 is SQVTM and CDR2 is ANQGSEA in the germline V gene.